Listed here is a single T cell receptor beta chain. Profiled with immunoSEQ multiplex PCR; TCRdb holds only in-frame clones, not every one. The sample shows about 140,000 clones, about nine tenths of them seen only once. These data belong to a study of control samples from healthy donors and cancer patients. The V and J ends lost 7 bases and 3 bases, in that order; junction bases with no gene match: 9. CDR1 and CDR2 from the germline V gene are MNHEY and SVGAGI. The CDR3 runs to 15 residues. The V and J genes are TRBV6-5 and TRBJ1-2; 9 bases line up with TRBD1. This clonotype was obtained from a young man in good health. The sequencing input was blood. Written as DNA, the CDR3 is TGTGCCAGCACCCCCGGACAGGGGCCATACTATGGCTACACCTTC. Its protein is CASTPGQGPYYGYTF.